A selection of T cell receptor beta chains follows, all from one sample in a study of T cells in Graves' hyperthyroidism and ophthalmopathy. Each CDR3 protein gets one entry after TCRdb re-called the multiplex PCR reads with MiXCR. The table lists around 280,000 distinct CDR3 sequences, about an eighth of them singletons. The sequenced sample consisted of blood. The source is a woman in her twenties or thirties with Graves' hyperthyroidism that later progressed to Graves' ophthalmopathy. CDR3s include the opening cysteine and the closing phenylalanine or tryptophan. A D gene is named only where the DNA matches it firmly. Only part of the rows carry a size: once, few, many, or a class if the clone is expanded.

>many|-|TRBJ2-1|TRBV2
TGTGCCAGCAGTAGGGACCCCACGGGGCACAATGAGCAGTTCTTC
CASSRDPTGHNEQFF
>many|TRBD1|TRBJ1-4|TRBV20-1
TGCAGTGCCACCGGGACAGGGGGCTTCGGTGAAAAACTGTTTTTT
CSATGTGGFGEKLFF
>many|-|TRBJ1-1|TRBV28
TGTGCCAGCAGTTTGTCAGGGTCGCCCACTGAAGCTTTCTTT
CASSLSGSPTEAFF
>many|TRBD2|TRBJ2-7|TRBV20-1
TGCAGTGCTCGAGTAGCGGGAGGGGCGGCCTACGAGCAGTACTTC
CSARVAGGAAYEQYF
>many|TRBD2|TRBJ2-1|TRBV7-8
TGTGCCAGCAACTTAGAGTTTAGCGGGATGTCAAATGAGCAGTTCTTC
CASNLEFSGMSNEQFF
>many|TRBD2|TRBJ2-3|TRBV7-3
TGTGCCAGCAGCAGGGGACTACATACAGATACGCAGTATTTT
CASSRGLHTDTQYF
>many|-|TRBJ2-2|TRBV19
TGTGCCAGTAGCTTAGGGACTGCTTCCGGGGAGCTGTTTTTT
CASSLGTASGELFF
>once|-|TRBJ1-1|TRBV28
TGTGCCAGCGGAGCATATCCCATGAACACTGAAGCTTTCTTT
CASGAYPMNTEAFF
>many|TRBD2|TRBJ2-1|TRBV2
TGTGCCAGCAACTTAGCGGGAGTACCCTACAATGAGCAGTTCTTC
CASNLAGVPYNEQFF
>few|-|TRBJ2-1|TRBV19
TGTGCCAGTAGTATATTCCTATTTAATGAGCAGTTCTTC
CASSIFLFNEQFF
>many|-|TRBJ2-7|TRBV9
TGTGCCAGCAGCCCCTCCGGTAGCGCCTACTACGAGCAGTACTTC
CASSPSGSAYYEQYF
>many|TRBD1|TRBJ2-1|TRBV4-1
TGCGCCAGCAGGGAAGGACAGGGTCATGAGCAGTTCTTC
CASREGQGHEQFF
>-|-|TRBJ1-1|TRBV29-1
TGCAGCGTAGACACTGAAGCTTTCTTT
CSVDTEAFF
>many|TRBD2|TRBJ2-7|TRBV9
TGTGCCAGCAGCACCCAGAGCGGGAGCATCTACGAGCAGTACTTC
CASSTQSGSIYEQYF
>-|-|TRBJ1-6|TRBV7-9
TGTGCCAGCAGCTCCGGGGGTTCGGGTTCACCCCTCCACTTT
CASSSGGSGSPLHF
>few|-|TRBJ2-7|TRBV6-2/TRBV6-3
TGTGCCAGCAGTTACGAGGGTCCTGGAGACGAGCAGTACTTC
CASSYEGPGDEQYF
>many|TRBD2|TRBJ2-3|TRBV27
TGTGCCAGCGGGGCGGGAGTATTAAATACGCAGTATTTT
CASGAGVLNTQYF